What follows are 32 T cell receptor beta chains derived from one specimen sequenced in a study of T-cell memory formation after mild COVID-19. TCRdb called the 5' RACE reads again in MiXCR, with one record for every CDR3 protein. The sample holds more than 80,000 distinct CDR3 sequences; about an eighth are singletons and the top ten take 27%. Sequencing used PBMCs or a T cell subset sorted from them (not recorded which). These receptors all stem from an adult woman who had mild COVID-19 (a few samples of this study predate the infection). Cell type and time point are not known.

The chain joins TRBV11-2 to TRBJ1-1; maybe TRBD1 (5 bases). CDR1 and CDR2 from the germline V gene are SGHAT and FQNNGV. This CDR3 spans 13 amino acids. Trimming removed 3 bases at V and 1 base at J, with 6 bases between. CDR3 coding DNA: TGTGCCAGCAGCTTCGGGGGGAACACTGAAGCTTTCTTT. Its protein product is CASSFGGNTEAFF.

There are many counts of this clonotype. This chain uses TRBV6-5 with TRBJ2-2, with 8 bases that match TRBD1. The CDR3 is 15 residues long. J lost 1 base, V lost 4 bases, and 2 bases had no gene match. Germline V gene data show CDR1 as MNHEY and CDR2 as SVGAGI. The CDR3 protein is CASSFGTGNTGELFF. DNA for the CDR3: TGTGCCAGCAGTTTCGGGACAGGGAACACCGGGGAGCTGTTTTTT.

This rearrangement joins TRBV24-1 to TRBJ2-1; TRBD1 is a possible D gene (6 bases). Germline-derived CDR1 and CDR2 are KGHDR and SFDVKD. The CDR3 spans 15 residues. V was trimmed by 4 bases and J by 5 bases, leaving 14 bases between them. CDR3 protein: CATSDTGFRDNEQFF. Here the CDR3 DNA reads TGTGCCACCAGTGACACAGGGTTTAGGGACAATGAGCAGTTCTTC.

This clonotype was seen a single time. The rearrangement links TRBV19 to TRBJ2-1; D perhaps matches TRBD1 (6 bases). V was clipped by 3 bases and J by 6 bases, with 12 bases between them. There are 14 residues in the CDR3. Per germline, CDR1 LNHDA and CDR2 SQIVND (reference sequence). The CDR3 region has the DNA TGTGCCAGTAGTATGGGGGCAACAGGCAATGAGCAGTTCTTC. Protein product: CASSMGATGNEQFF.

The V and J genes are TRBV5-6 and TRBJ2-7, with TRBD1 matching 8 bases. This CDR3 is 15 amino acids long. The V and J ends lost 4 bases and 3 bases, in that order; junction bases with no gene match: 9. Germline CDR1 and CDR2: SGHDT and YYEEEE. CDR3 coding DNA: TGTGCCAGCAGCGCATCACTTACAGGGGGCTACGAGCAGTACTTC. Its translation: CASSASLTGGYEQYF.

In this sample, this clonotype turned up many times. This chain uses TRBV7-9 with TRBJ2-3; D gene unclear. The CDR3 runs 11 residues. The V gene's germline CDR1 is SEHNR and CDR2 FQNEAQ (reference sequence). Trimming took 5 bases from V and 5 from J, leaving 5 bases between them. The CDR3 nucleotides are TGTGCCAGCAGCCTAAGAGATACGCAGTATTTT. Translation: CASSLRDTQYF.

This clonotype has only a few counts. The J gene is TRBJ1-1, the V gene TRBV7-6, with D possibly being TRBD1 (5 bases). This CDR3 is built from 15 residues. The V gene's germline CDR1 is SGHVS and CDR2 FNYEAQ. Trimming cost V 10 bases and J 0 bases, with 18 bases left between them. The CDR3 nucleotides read TGTGCCATACAGCGGAGCGGGGACCTGAACACTGAAGCTTTCTTT. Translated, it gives CAIQRSGDLNTEAFF.

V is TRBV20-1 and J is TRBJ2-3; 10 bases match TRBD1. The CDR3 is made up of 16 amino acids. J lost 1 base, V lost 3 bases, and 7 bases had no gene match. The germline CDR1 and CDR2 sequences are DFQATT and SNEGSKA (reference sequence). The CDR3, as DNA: TGCAGTGCTAGGCCCCCAGGGACAGGGGGCACAGATACGCAGTATTTT. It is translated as CSARPPGTGGTDTQYF.

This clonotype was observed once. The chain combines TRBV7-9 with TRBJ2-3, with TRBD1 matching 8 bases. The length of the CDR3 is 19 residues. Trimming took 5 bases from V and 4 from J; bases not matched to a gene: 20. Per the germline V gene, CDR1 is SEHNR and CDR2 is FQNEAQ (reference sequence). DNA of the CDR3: TGTGCCAGCAGCCCTAGATACGAGACAGGGGAACATTTCGCAGATACGCAGTATTTT. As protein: CASSPRYETGEHFADTQYF.

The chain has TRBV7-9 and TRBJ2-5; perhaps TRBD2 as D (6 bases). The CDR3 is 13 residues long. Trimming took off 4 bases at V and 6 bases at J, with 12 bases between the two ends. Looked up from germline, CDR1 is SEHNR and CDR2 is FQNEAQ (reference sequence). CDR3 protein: CASSSGGAKTQYF. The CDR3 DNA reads TGTGCCAGCAGCTCAGGAGGGGCGAAGACCCAGTACTTC.

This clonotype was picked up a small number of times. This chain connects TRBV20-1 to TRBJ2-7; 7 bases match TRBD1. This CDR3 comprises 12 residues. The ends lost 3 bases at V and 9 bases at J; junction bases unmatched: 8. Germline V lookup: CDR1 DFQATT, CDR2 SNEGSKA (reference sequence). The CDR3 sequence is CSARDRTDAQYF. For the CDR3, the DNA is TGCAGTGCTAGGGACAGGACGGATGCGCAGTACTTC.

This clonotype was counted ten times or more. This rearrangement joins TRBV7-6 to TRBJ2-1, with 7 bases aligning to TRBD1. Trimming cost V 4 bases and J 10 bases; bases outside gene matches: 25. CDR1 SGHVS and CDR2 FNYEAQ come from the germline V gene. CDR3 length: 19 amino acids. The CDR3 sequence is CASSSPAINRGLGKIEQFF. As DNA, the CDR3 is TGTGCCAGCAGCTCCCCGGCCATCAACAGGGGATTGGGGAAAATCGAGCAGTTCTTC.

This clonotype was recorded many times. This CDR3 is CASRISGSPSYEQYF. In DNA, the CDR3 is TGTGCCAGCAGAATTAGCGGGAGTCCATCCTACGAGCAGTACTTC. This chain connects TRBV12-3 or TRBV12-4 to TRBJ2-7; 9 bases agree with TRBD2. The CDR3 runs to 15 residues. Trimming took 6 bases from V and 1 from J; bases not matched to a gene: 7.

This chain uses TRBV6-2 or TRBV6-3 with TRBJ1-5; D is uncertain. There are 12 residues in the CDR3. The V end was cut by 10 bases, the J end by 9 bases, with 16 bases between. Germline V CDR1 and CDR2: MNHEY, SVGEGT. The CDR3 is CATQLPWRPQHF. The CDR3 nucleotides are TGTGCCACCCAGTTACCTTGGAGGCCCCAGCATTTT.

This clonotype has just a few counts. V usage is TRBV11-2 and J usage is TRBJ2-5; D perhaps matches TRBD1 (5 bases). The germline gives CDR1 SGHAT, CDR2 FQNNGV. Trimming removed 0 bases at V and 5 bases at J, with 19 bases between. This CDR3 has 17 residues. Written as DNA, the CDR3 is TGTGCCAGCAGCTTAGACTTTTGGGGTTCCAAGGGGGAGACCCAGTACTTC. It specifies CASSLDFWGSKGETQYF.

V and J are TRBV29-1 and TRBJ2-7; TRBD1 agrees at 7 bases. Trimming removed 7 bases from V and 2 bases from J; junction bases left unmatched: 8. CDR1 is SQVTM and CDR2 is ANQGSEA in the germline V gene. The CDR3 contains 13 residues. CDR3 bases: TGCAGCGCACTAAGGGACAGAGCCTACGAGCAGTACTTC. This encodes CSALRDRAYEQYF.

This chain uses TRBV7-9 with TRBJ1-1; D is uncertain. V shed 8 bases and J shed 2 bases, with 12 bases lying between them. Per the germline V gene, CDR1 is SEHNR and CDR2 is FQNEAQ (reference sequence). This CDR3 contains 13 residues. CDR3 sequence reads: CASGGVSNTEAFF. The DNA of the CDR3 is TGTGCCAGCGGAGGTGTTAGTAACACTGAAGCTTTCTTT.

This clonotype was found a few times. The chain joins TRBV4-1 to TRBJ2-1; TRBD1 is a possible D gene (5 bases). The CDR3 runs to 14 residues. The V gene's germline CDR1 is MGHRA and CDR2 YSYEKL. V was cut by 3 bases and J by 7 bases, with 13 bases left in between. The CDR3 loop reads CASSHPTAVNEQFF. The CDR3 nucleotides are TGCGCCAGCAGCCACCCGACAGCCGTGAATGAGCAGTTCTTC.

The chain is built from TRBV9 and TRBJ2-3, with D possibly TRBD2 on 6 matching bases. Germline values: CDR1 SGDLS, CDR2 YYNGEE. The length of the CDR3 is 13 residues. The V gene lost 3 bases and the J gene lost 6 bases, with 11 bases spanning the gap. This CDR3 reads CASSGTNGDTQYF. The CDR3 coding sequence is TGTGCCAGCAGCGGGACTAACGGGGATACGCAGTATTTT.

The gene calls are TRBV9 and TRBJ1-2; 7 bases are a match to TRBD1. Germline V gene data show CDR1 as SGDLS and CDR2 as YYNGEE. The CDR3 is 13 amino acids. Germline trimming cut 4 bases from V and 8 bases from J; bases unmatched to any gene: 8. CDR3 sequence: CASSSNRGGGYTF. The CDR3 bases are TGTGCCAGCAGCTCAAACAGGGGTGGCGGCTACACCTTC. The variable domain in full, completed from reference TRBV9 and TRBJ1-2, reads DSGVTQTPKHLITATGQRVTLRCSPRSGDLSVYWYQQSLDQGLQFLIQYYNGEERAKGNILERFSAQQFPDLHSELNLSSLELGDSALYFCASSSNRGGGYTFGSGTRLTVV.

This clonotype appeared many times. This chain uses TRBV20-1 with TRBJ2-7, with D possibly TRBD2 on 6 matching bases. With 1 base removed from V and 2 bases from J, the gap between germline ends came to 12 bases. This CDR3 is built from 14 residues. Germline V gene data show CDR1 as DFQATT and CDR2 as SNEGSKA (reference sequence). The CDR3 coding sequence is TGCAGTGCTAGAGGGCTAGCGTATACCTACGAGCAGTACTTC. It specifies CSARGLAYTYEQYF.

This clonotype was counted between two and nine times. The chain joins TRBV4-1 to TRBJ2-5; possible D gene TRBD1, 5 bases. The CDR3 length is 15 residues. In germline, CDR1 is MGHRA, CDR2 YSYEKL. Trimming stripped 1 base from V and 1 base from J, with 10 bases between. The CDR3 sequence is CASSQGMGLQETQYF. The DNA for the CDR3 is TGCGCCAGCAGCCAAGGGATGGGGCTCCAAGAGACCCAGTACTTC.

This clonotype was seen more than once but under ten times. Written as DNA, the CDR3 is TGTGCCACCAGCAGAGAAGCTAGCGGGGCTACAGATACGCAGTATTTT. It is translated as CATSREASGATDTQYF. This chain connects TRBV15 to TRBJ2-3; 9 nucleotides match TRBD2. Germline-derived CDR1 and CDR2 are LNHNV and YYDKDF (reference sequence). The CDR3 loop spans 16 amino acids. Trimming took 0 bases from V and 3 from J; bases not matched to a gene: 4.

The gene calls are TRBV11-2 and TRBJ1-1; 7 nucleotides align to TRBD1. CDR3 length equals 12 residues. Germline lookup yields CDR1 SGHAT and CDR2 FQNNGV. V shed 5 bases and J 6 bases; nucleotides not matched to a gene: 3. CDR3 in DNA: TGTGCCAGCAGCGTTACAGGGGCTGAAGCTTTCTTT. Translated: CASSVTGAEAFF.

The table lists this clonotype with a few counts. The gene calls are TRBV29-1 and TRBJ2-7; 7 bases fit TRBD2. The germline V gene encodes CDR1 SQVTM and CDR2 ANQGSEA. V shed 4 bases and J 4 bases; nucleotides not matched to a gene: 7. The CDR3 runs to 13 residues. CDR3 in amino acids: CSVGATGGYEQYF. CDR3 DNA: TGCAGCGTTGGGGCCACGGGGGGATACGAGCAGTACTTC.

The CDR3 spells CASSSGTEVTQYF. In nucleotides, the CDR3 is TGTGCCAGCAGCTCCGGGACGGAAGTGACCCAGTACTTC. The V call is TRBV5-4, the J call TRBJ2-5; D possibly matches TRBD1 or TRBD2 (5 bases each). Germline CDR1 and CDR2: SGHNT and YYREEE (reference sequence). The CDR3 loop spans 13 amino acids. V shed 3 bases and J shed 7 bases, with 13 bases lying between them.

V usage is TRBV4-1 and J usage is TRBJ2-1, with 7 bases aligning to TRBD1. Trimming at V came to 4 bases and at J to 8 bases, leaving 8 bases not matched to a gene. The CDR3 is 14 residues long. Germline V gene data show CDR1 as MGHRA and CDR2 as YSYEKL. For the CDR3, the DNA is TGCGCCAGCAGCCTCAACAGGGGTTCGGATGAGCAGTTCTTC. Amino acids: CASSLNRGSDEQFF.

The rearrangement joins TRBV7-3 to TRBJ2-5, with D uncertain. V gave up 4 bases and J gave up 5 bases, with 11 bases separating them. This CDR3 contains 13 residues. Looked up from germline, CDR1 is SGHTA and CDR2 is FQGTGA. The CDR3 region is CASSSTVAETQYF. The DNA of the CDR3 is TGTGCCAGCAGCTCAACAGTCGCGGAGACCCAGTACTTC.

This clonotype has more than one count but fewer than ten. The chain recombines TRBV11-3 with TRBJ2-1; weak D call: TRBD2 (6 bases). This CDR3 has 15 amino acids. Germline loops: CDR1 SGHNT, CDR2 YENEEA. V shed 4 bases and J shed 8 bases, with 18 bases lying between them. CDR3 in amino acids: CASSSRLVSHYEQFF. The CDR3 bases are TGTGCCAGCAGCTCCCGACTAGTATCACACTATGAGCAGTTCTTC.

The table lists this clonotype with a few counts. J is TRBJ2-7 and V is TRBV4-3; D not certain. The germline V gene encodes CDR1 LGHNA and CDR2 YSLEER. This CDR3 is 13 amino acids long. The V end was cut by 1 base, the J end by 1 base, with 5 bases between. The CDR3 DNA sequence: TGCGCCAGCAGCCAAGCCTCATCCTACGAGCAGTACTTC. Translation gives CASSQASSYEQYF.

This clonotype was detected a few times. CDR3 coding DNA: TGCAGTGCTAGGGGACTAGGGGAGAGTGAGCAGTTCTTC. Translation gives CSARGLGESEQFF. The chain employs TRBV20-1 and TRBJ2-1, with 8 bases matching TRBD2. Germline V CDR1 and CDR2: DFQATT, SNEGSKA (reference sequence). This CDR3 contains 13 residues. The V segment lost 3 bases and the J segment 9 bases; nucleotides outside the gene matches: 7.

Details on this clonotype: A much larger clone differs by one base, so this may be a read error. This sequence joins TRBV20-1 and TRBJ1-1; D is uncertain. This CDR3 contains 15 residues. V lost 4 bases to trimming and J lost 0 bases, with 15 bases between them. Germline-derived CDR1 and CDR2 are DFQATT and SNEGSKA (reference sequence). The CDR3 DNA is TGCAGTGCTAAGAAACCGGGAATACTGAACACTGAAGCTTTCTTT. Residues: CSAKKPGILNTEAFF.